The 26 T cell receptor beta chains reported below all come from one sample, sequenced in a study of glioma-infiltrating T cells after dendritic cell vaccination. Sequenced by immunoSEQ multiplex PCR; TCRdb stores in-frame clones only, minus some. The sample includes tens of thousands of clones, 85% of them seen just once. This material consisted of blood, taken before dendritic cell vaccination. The receptors shown here come from a human donor with glioblastoma.

The chain couples TRBV4-1 to TRBJ2-7; D might be TRBD1 (5 bases). V was clipped by 4 bases and J by 1 base, with 11 bases between them. Germline CDR1 reads MGHRA; CDR2 reads YSYEKL. This CDR3 comprises 14 residues. In nucleotides, the CDR3 is TGCGCCAGCAGCCCGACAGACCCATCCTACGAGCAGTACTTC. This sequence encodes CASSPTDPSYEQYF.

This chain joins TRBV6-4 and TRBJ2-3; TRBD2 matches 7 bases. With 6 bases clipped from V and 1 base from J, the junction kept 7 bases outside the gene matches. This CDR3 comprises 15 residues. Germline V CDR1 and CDR2: MRHNA, SNTAGT. CDR3: CASRRDYWGTDTQYF. CDR3 nucleotides: TGTGCCAGCAGACGGGACTATTGGGGCACAGATACGCAGTATTTT.

The V gene is TRBV5-4, the J gene TRBJ2-1; a weak D match, TRBD1 (6 bases). This CDR3 region has 14 residues. The germline V gene has CDR1 SGHNT and CDR2 YYREEE (reference sequence). With 7 bases removed from V and 0 bases from J, the gap between germline ends came to 11 bases. The CDR3 DNA reads TGTGCCAGCCAGGACAGAAGCTCCTACAATGAGCAGTTCTTC. Translating it yields CASQDRSSYNEQFF.

This clone was seen once. The chain is built from TRBV4-3 and TRBJ2-3; TRBD2 is a possible D gene (6 bases). CDR1 LGHNA and CDR2 YSLEER come from the germline V gene. This CDR3 has 16 amino acids. The ends were cut back, 4 bases at V and 1 base at J, with 15 bases in the middle. The CDR3 region is CASSPSVSGGTDTQYF. In DNA, the CDR3 is TGCGCCAGCAGCCCTTCTGTTAGCGGTGGCACAGATACGCAGTATTTT.

The chain employs TRBV6-5 and TRBJ2-7, with D possibly being TRBD2 (6 bases). Germline CDR1 reads MNHEY; CDR2 reads SVGAGI. The V and J ends lost 2 bases and 5 bases respectively, with 19 bases between them. The CDR3 loop spans 16 amino acids. The CDR3 sequence is CASSYLRGGTANEQYF. The CDR3 DNA is TGTGCCAGCAGTTACCTTCGTGGGGGGACGGCGAACGAGCAGTACTTC.

This clone has a handful of counts. The chain is built from TRBV7-2 and TRBJ1-3; perhaps TRBD1 as D (5 bases). The germline gives CDR1 SGHTA, CDR2 FQGNSA. V gave up 0 bases and J gave up 2 bases, with 14 bases separating them. CDR3 length equals 17 residues. The CDR3 region is CASSLAGGGSPGNTIYF. In DNA form, the CDR3 reads TGTGCCAGCAGCTTAGCGGGGGGAGGGAGCCCTGGAAACACCATATATTTT.

The chain employs TRBV11-2 and TRBJ1-2; no definite D call. Germline V gene data show CDR1 as SGHAT and CDR2 as FQNNGV. V gave up 5 bases and J gave up 3 bases, with 19 bases separating them. CDR3 size: 16 residues. In DNA form, the CDR3 reads TGTGCCAGCAGCCCCCCGGTCGGCGGGGTGGACTATGGCTACACCTTC. Protein product: CASSPPVGGVDYGYTF.

The chain uses TRBV10-3 and TRBJ1-1, with a tentative D call TRBD1 (5 bases). Germline assignment: CDR1 ENHRY and CDR2 SYGVKD. Trimming stripped 2 bases from V and 1 base from J, with 11 bases between. This CDR3 has 15 amino acids. The CDR3, as DNA: TGTGCCATCAGTGAGCCAGGGAAGGAGAACACTGAAGCTTTCTTT. As protein: CAISEPGKENTEAFF.

This chain uses TRBV4-1 with TRBJ1-4; 9 nucleotides agree with TRBD1. Unmatched junction bases numbered 6, after V lost 2 bases and J lost 8 bases. Per the germline V gene, CDR1 is MGHRA and CDR2 is YSYEKL. The length of the CDR3 is 15 residues. CDR3 sequence (DNA): TGCGCCAGCAGCCAAAGGGACAGGGAAAACGAAAAACTGTTTTTT. Translation: CASSQRDRENEKLFF.

Here the CDR3 reads CASRESGANYGYTF. The CDR3 DNA sequence: TGTGCCAGCAGGGAAAGCGGAGCTAACTATGGCTACACCTTC. The chain couples TRBV6-6 to TRBJ1-2; D remains ambiguous. Germline V gene lookup returns CDR1 MNHNY and CDR2 SVGAGI (reference sequence). Trimming stripped 6 bases from V and 0 bases from J, with 11 bases between. The CDR3 length is 14 residues.

This sequence joins TRBV18 and TRBJ1-5; 8 bases match TRBD1. There are 16 residues in the CDR3. Per the germline V gene, CDR1 is KGHSH and CDR2 is LQKENI. The trim removed 6 bases at V and 7 bases at J, leaving 14 bases unmatched. The CDR3 sequence is CASSSTGEGSGQPQHF. CDR3 DNA sequence: TGTGCCAGCTCTTCGACAGGGGAAGGGTCGGGACAGCCCCAGCATTTT.

The CDR3 loop is CASSAAPVSGTYEQYF. CDR3 nucleotide sequence: TGTGCCAGCAGCGCAGCCCCGGTTAGCGGTACCTACGAGCAGTACTTC. The chain recombines TRBV9 with TRBJ2-7; D might be TRBD2 (6 bases). The CDR3 runs 16 residues. Germline CDR1 is SGDLS and CDR2 is YYNGEE. V was pared by 3 bases and J by 2 bases, with 18 bases between.

The gene calls are TRBV28 and TRBJ1-4; D gene unclear. V gave up 3 bases and J gave up 10 bases, with 9 bases separating them. The CDR3 contains 12 residues. Germline lookup yields CDR1 MDHEN and CDR2 SYDVKM. CDR3 DNA: TGTGCCAGCAGTTTCGGGGTGGGAAAACTGTTTTTT. Residues: CASSFGVGKLFF.

V and J are TRBV9 and TRBJ2-7; TRBD1 matches at 8 bases. The V and J ends lost 2 bases and 6 bases, in that order; junction bases with no gene match: 19. CDR3 size: 18 residues. Per the germline V gene, CDR1 is SGDLS and CDR2 is YYNGEE. This CDR3 is CASSVGPGGASQSGEQYF. Here the CDR3 DNA reads TGTGCCAGCAGCGTTGGGCCAGGGGGCGCCTCTCAATCCGGCGAGCAGTACTTC.

This sequence joins TRBV2 and TRBJ1-1, with D tentatively TRBD1 (5 bases). The germline CDR1 and CDR2 sequences are SNHLY and FYNNEI. V was cut by 7 bases and J by 0 bases, with 12 bases left in between. This CDR3 comprises 14 residues. CDR3 DNA sequence: TGTGCCAGCACCCCGACAGCCTTGAACACTGAAGCTTTCTTT. This sequence encodes CASTPTALNTEAFF.

For the CDR3, the DNA is TGCGCCAGCAGCGACGACAGGGCTGACAGAAAACTGTTTTTT. It encodes CASSDDRADRKLFF. The chain is built from TRBV5-1 and TRBJ1-4; TRBD1 matches 7 bases. CDR1 is SGHRS, CDR2 YFSETQ, per germline. J lost 10 bases, V lost 4 bases, and 10 bases had no gene match. The CDR3 totals 14 residues.

The chain employs TRBV7-6 and TRBJ2-6, with 7 bases identical to TRBD1. V shed 5 bases, J shed 2 bases, and the junction held 3 bases outside the gene matches. The CDR3 covers 15 residues. In germline, CDR1 is SGHVS, CDR2 FNYEAQ. CDR3 region: CASSPQGAGANVLTF. The CDR3, as DNA: TGTGCCAGCAGCCCGCAGGGGGCTGGGGCCAACGTCCTGACTTTC.

This clone appeared a few times. Here the CDR3 DNA reads TGTGCCAGCAGTTGGGGCAGCTCCTACGAGCAGTACTTC. Protein product: CASSWGSSYEQYF. This sequence joins TRBV6-5 and TRBJ2-7, with D perhaps matching TRBD1 (5 bases). The CDR3 sequence is 13 residues long. Trimming removed 4 bases at V and 0 bases at J, with 7 bases between. CDR1 and CDR2 from the germline V gene are MNHEY and SVGAGI.

The V gene is TRBV20-1, the J gene TRBJ2-7, with D possibly being TRBD2 (6 bases). The CDR3 is made up of 11 amino acids. Trimming stripped 1 base from V and 7 bases from J, with 8 bases between. In germline, CDR1 is DFQATT, CDR2 SNEGSKA (reference sequence). This chain's CDR3 is CSARVEGEQYF. CDR3 DNA sequence: TGCAGTGCTAGAGTGGAGGGGGAGCAGTACTTC.

The chain couples TRBV6-5 to TRBJ2-1; 11 positions match TRBD2. CDR1 and CDR2 from the germline V gene are MNHEY and SVGAGI. J gave up 4 bases and V 5 bases, and 4 bases lay outside the gene matches. The CDR3 spans 15 residues. CDR3 DNA: TGTGCCAGCAGTCTGGGACTAGCGGCATACAATGAGCAGTTCTTC. It codes for CASSLGLAAYNEQFF.

Written as DNA, the CDR3 is TGTGCCAGCAGCTCGGCCTACGAGCAGTACTTC. Translated, it gives CASSSAYEQYF. The genes are TRBV21-1 and TRBJ2-7; the D call of TRBD2 is as the table states it, not checked on the DNA. TRBV21-1 is described as a pseudogene. There are 11 residues in the CDR3.

The chain recombines TRBV7-9 with TRBJ2-3, with 10 bases matching TRBD1. After removal of 5 bases from V and 4 bases from J, the junction contained 9 bases not matched to a gene. CDR1 is SEHNR, CDR2 FQNEAQ, per germline (reference sequence). The CDR3 loop spans 16 amino acids. The CDR3 DNA follows: TGTGCCAGCAGCCCCCAAGGGACAGGGGTCCCAGATACGCAGTATTTT. Protein: CASSPQGTGVPDTQYF.

The chain links TRBV7-2 to TRBJ1-1, with no clear D. V lost 4 bases and J lost 6, with 12 bases in between. The CDR3 is 13 residues long. CDR1 and CDR2 (germline): SGHTA, FQGNSA. The DNA for the CDR3 is TGTGCCAGCAGCTCTAGCGGGTGGCCTGAAGCTTTCTTT. Translated: CASSSSGWPEAFF.

The V and J genes are TRBV15 and TRBJ2-7; D may be TRBD2 (6 bases). Trimming left V 5 bases short and J 5 bases short, with 16 bases between. The length of the CDR3 is 14 residues. In germline, CDR1 is LNHNV, CDR2 YYDKDF (reference sequence). The CDR3 nucleotides are TGTGCCACCAGCCCGGGCCGGGGGAAGAACGAGCAGTACTTC. Translating gives CATSPGRGKNEQYF. Based on the CDR3 plus reference TRBV15 and TRBJ2-7, the full variable domain is DAMVIQNPRYQVTQFGKPVTLSCSQTLNHNVMYWYQQKSSQAPKLLFHYYDKDFNNEADTPDNFQSRRPNTSFCFLDIRSPGLGDTAMYLCATSPGRGKNEQYFGPGTRLTVT.

The rearrangement links TRBV10-1 to TRBJ2-7, with 7 bases aligning to TRBD1. Germline V gene lookup returns CDR1 WNHNN and CDR2 SYGVQD (reference sequence). J gave up 1 base and V 2 bases, and 2 bases lay outside the gene matches. The CDR3 consists of 14 residues. CDR3 in amino acids: CASSEDRDSYEQYF. In nucleotides, the CDR3 is TGCGCCAGCAGTGAGGACAGGGATTCCTACGAGCAGTACTTC.

This clone was detected only a few times. The chain uses TRBV5-4 and TRBJ1-2; weak D call: TRBD1 (6 bases). The germline V and J ends were trimmed by 0 bases and 1 base, with 13 bases remaining between them. From germline, CDR1 is SGHNT and CDR2 YYREEE (reference sequence). The CDR3 contains 16 residues. In DNA, the CDR3 is TGTGCCAGCAGCTTGGGTAGGGGGGGGATTAACTATGGCTACACCTTC. Its protein is CASSLGRGGINYGYTF.